This TCR beta chain was recorded in a study of shared clonotypes between healthy human individuals. Repertoires were generated with immunoSEQ multiplex PCR, while TCRdb's copy carries only in-frame clones and drops some. Altogether 1.5 million to 2.5 million clones are present, about 95% being singletons, with the ten largest covering 1.2%. CD45RO-negative, CCR7-positively selected cells formed the naive CD8 fraction, excluding terminally differentiated effector memory CD45RA+ cells. CDR1 and CDR2 (germline): GTSNPN, SVGIG (reference sequence). The CDR3 length is 12 residues. Trimming shortened V by 4 bases and J by 4 bases, and 10 bases separated the two germline ends. Overall study results and limits: Clonotypes that were shared across several donors made up around 5.5% of naive CD4 clonotypes. Sampling involved blood alone; tissue repertoires likely differ.

This clone has just a few counts. The antigen is undetermined. Sequencing was carried out using naive CD8+ T cells sorted from blood. The sequence derives from a man aged 18 to 29 in good health. J is TRBJ1-1 and V is TRBV30; a possible D gene is TRBD1 (5 bases). Written as DNA, the CDR3 is TGTGCCTGGACAGGGATTGGCACTGAAGCTTTCTTT. Protein product: CAWTGIGTEAFF.